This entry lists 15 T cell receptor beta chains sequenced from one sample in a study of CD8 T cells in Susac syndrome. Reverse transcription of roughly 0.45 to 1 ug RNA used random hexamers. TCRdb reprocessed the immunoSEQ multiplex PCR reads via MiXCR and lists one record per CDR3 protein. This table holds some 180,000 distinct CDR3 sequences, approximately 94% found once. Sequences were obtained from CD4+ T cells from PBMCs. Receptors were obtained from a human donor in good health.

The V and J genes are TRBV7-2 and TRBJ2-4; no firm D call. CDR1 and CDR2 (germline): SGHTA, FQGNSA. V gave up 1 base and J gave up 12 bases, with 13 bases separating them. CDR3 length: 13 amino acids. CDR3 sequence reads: CASSLDPADPQYF. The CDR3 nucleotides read TGTGCCAGCAGCTTAGATCCGGCGGATCCTCAGTACTTC.

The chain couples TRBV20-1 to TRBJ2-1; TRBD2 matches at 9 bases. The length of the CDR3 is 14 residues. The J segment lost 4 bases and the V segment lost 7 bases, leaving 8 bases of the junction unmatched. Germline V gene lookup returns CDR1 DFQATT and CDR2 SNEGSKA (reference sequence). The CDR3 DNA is TGCAGTGGTGATAGCGGGAGCGAATACAATGAGCAGTTCTTC. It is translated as CSGDSGSEYNEQFF.

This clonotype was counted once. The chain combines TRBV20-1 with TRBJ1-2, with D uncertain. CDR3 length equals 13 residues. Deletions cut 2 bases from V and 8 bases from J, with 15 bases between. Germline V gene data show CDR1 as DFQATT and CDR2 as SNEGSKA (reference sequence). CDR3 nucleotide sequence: TGCAGTGCTAGACCAGATCGAGGCGGCGGCTACACCTTC. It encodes CSARPDRGGGYTF.

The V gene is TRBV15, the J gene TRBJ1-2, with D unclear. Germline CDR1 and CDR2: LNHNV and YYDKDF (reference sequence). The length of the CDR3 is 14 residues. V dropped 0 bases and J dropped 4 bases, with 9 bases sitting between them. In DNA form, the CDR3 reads TGTGCCACCAGCAGAGATGGAACCAGCTATGGCTACACCTTC. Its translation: CATSRDGTSYGYTF.

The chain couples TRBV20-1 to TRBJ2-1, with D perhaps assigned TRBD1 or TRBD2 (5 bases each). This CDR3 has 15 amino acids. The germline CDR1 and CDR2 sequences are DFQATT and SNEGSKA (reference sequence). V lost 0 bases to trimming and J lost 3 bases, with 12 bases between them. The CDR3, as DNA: TGCAGTGCTAGAGACCTCCGGGACCTCTACAATGAGCAGTTCTTC. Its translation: CSARDLRDLYNEQFF.

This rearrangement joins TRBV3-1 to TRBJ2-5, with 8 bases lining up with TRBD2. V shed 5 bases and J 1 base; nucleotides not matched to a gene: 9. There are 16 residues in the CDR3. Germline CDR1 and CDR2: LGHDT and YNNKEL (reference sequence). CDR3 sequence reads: CASSLTREGPQETQYF. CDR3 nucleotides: TGTGCCAGCAGCTTAACTCGGGAGGGGCCCCAAGAGACCCAGTACTTC.

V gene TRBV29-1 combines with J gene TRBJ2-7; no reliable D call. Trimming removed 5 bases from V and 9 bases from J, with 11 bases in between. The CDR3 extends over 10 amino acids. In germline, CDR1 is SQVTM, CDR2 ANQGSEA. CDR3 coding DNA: TGCAGCGTTTTGAAGGAGACGCAGTACTTC. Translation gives CSVLKETQYF.

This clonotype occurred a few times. The CDR3: CASSTRETQYF. The CDR3 DNA is TGTGCCAGTAGTACCCGAGAGACCCAGTACTTC. The chain joins TRBV19 to TRBJ2-5; D not certain. CDR1 is LNHDA and CDR2 is SQIVND in the germline V gene (reference sequence). This CDR3 has 11 amino acids. The germline V and J ends were trimmed by 4 bases and 4 bases, with 4 bases remaining between them.

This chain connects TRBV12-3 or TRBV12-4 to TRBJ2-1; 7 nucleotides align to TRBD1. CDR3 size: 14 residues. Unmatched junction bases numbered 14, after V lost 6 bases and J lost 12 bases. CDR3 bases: TGTGCCAGCAGCTCCCAGGGGGAATTAGAGGTGCAGTTCTTC. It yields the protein CASSSQGELEVQFF.

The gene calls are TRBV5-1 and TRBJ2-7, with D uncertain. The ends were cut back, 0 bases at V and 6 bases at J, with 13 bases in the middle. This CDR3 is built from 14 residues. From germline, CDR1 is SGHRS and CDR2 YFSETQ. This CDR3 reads CASSLGSSAVEQYF. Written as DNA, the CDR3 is TGCGCCAGCAGCTTGGGTAGTTCTGCGGTCGAGCAGTACTTC.

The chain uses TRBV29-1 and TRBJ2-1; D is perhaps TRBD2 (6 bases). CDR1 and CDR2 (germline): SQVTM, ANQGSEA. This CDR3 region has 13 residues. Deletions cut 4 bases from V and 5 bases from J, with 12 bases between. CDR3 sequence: CSVGLAVNNEQFF. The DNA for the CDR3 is TGCAGCGTTGGGTTAGCGGTAAACAATGAGCAGTTCTTC.

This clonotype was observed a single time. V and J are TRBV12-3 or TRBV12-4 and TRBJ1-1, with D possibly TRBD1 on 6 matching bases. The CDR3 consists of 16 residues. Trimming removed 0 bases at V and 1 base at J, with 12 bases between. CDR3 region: CASSLARSRGNTEAFF. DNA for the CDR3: TGTGCCAGCAGTTTAGCGCGTAGCAGGGGGAACACTGAAGCTTTCTTT.

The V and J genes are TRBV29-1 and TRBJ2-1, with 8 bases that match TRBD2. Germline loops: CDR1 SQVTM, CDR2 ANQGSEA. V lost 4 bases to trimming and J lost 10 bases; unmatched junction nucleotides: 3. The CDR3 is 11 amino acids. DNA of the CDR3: TGCAGCGTTGGAAGACTAGCGGAGCAGTTCTTC. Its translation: CSVGRLAEQFF.

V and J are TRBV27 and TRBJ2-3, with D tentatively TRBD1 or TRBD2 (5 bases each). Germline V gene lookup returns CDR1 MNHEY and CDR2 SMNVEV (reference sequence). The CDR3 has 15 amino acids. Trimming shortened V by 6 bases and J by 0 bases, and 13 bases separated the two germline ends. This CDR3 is CASSRGDPSTDTQYF. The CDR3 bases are TGTGCCAGCAGCCGAGGGGATCCTAGCACAGATACGCAGTATTTT.

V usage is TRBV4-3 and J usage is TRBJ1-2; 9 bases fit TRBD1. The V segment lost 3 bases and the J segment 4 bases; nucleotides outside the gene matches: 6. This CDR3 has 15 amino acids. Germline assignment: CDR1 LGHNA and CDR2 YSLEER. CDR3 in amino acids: CASSQRTGDRYGYTF. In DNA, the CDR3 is TGCGCCAGCAGCCAGAGGACAGGGGATCGCTATGGCTACACCTTC.